This T cell receptor (beta chain) was captured in a study of blood T cells in healthy people across ages. Findings and limits, study-wide: It was found that TCR beta diversity correlated strongly with the percentage of naive T cells.

The authors ran a second PCR of roughly 7 to 11 cycles using a sample-barcoded 5' primer and a J-beta primer mix. Any given sample supplied a minimum of 2.5 million CDR3-containing paired-end reads. TCRdb reprocessed the 5' RACE reads via MiXCR and lists one record per CDR3 protein. The sample has 1.5 million to 1.8 million distinct CDR3 sequences; roughly 43% are singletons. V lost 3 bases to trimming and J lost 2 bases, with 7 bases between them. Germline V CDR1 and CDR2: SGHTA, FQGTGA. CDR3 length equals 14 residues. Roughly 9.2 milliliters of peripheral blood were drawn from each donor into EDTA-treated tubes. This clonotype was counted at least ten times. Its antigen is not identified.

This rearrangement joins TRBV7-3 to TRBJ2-2; D gene unclear. The TCR was taken from a woman aged 18 to 35 in good health. Sequencing was carried out using blood. In DNA, the CDR3 is TGTGCCAGCAGCTTCACAAGTAACACCGGGGAGCTGTTTTTT. This codes for CASSFTSNTGELFF.